These T cell receptor beta chains were read from a single sample in a study of siplizumab effects on memory and regulatory T cells. Only in-frame clones appear in the TCRdb table, and some are missing; sequencing was by immunoSEQ multiplex PCR. Of 5,000 to 7,500 clones in the sample, around 34% were seen once. These receptors' targets are unknown. Sequencing was carried out using CFSE-low (dividing) CD8+ T cells sorted from an allogeneic mixed lymphocyte reaction. All receptors come from a human donor in good health; the cells came from an allogeneic mixed lymphocyte reaction. Both conserved end residues are part of each CDR3.

cdr3_aa	j_call	v_call
CASSGGGGIYEQYF	TRBJ2-7	TRBV10-2
CSVLRVERNEQFF	TRBJ2-1	TRBV29-1
CASSRLLYNEQFF	TRBJ2-1	TRBV2
CASSFRGAAEAFF	TRBJ1-1	TRBV4-2
CASSSRRDPGGQETQYF	TRBJ2-5	TRBV28
CSVVIQPDTQYF	TRBJ2-3	TRBV29-1
CASSVAGTGQGEQYF	TRBJ2-7	TRBV9
CSVEGRGSEQFF	TRBJ2-1	TRBV29-1
CASSYTRGGTEAFF	TRBJ1-1	TRBV6-6
CASSFRQSSYNEQFF	TRBJ2-1	TRBV14
CASSPGGFSNQPQHF	TRBJ1-5	TRBV7-9
CASSQDGGTSYNEQFF	TRBJ2-1	TRBV4-1
CASSHRISGNTIYF	TRBJ1-3	TRBV28
CASSLSGTGELFF	TRBJ2-2	TRBV5-4
CASSFAGGTYEQYF	TRBJ2-7	TRBV5-1
CASSPVGTGELFF	TRBJ2-2	TRBV6-6
CASSSPVAGRGLGEQFF	TRBJ2-1	TRBV11-3
CASSFGGYNEQFF	TRBJ2-1	TRBV27
CASSLSRGNLLETQYF	TRBJ2-5	TRBV28
CAMGLGNTEAFF	TRBJ1-1	TRBV7-9
CASSFGGPANTEAFF	TRBJ1-1	TRBV5-4
CSVAQWSGSGNTIYF	TRBJ1-3	TRBV29-1
CASSAKPNYGYTF	TRBJ1-2	TRBV11-2
CASRLVGTWDYTF	TRBJ1-2	TRBV4-1